This TCR beta chain was retrieved from a study of T cells in Graves' hyperthyroidism and ophthalmopathy. It was less than 13 ml of fresh peripheral blood that supplied the PBMCs. At least ten counts were recorded for this clonotype. Its antigen is as yet unknown. This CDR3 has 14 residues. V lost 0 bases to trimming and J lost 10 bases, with 13 bases between them. Germline V lookup: CDR1 LNHNV, CDR2 YYDKDF (reference sequence). Study-wide findings and caveats: Blood held most thyroid clonotypes expanded above 0.001 frequency.

RNA transcripts gave rise to amplified TCR beta CDR3 regions. First-round RT-PCR of the TCR CDR3 relied on the HTBI primer set. One entry per CDR3 protein results from TCRdb running MiXCR on the multiplex PCR reads. In the table there are around 340,000 distinct CDR3 sequences, roughly 23% of which are singletons. The TCR sequence derives from a woman aged 50 to 65 with Graves' hyperthyroidism. Sequenced: blood. The gene calls are TRBV15 and TRBJ2-1, with D perhaps TRBD2 (5 bases). The CDR3 sequence: CATSRDPVGGEQFF. The CDR3 DNA is TGTGCCACCAGCAGAGATCCGGTCGGAGGCGAGCAGTTCTTC.